This T cell receptor (beta chain) stems from a study of memory CD4+ T cells and cytomegalovirus serostatus. Study information: Of the healthy Belgian adults, under 10 were CMV seropositive and approximately 24 seronegative.

A note on this clone: What it binds is not known.

CDR3 length: 15 residues. The trim removed 3 bases at V and 8 bases at J, leaving 11 bases unmatched. Germline CDR1 is SGHRS and CDR2 is YFSETQ. Single viable CD3+CD4+CD8-CD45RO+ cells were sorted as the memory CD4+ T cells. After thawing, CD4+ T cells were positively selected. Method: immunoSEQ multiplex PCR; TCRdb's copy keeps in-frame clones and lacks some. The sample carries about 64,000 clones, around 77% recorded once. General study points: The CMV-associated TCR signature appears largely within the CD4+ memory repertoire. A US-trained random forest predicted CMV serostatus with median AUC around 0.91.

Specimen: memory CD4+ T cells from blood. The sequence was collected from an adult in good health and CMV-seronegative. This chain connects TRBV5-1 to TRBJ1-2; TRBD1 matches at 9 bases. The CDR3 bases are TGCGCCAGCAGCTGGGGGTCGGGACAGGGTTACGGCTACACCTTC. The encoded protein is CASSWGSGQGYGYTF. The full variable domain, with the rest looked up from reference TRBV5-1 and TRBJ1-2, is KAGVTQTPRYLIKTRGQQVTLSCSPISGHRSVSWYQQTPGQGLQFLFEYFSETQRNKGNFPGRFSGRQFSNSRSEMNVSTLELGDSALYLCASSWGSGQGYGYTFGSGTRLTVV.